The T cell receptor (beta chain) under discussion was sequenced for a study of T cell repertoires in cytomegalovirus infection. Study-level information: Peptides in the study included HLA-C-restricted and HLA-B-restricted CMV epitopes. It was the public TCR beta signatures that indicated both CMV infection and matching HLA type.

One entry per CDR3 protein, called by TCRdb with MiXCR from the reads. The table has 95,000 to 120,000 distinct CDR3 sequences, around 31% seen once. General study results and limits: HLA-C-restricted CMV-specific TCR beta clonotypes were dominant in the ex vivo response. The cumulative frequency of public TCR beta families distinguished individuals who carried CMV together with the relevant HLA.

As regards this clonotype: Its matching antigen is unknown.

The source is a human donor in good health (CMV status not recorded). Some clones in this sample may be carry-over from other donors' samples. The specimen comprised CD8+ T cells from cultured PBMCs, sampled from culture after CMV antigen stimulation.

The CDR3 DNA sequence: TGTGCCAGCAGCTACGCGGGGGAGCAGTACTTC. Its translation: CASSYAGEQYF. This sequence joins TRBV7-2 and TRBJ2-7, with D maybe TRBD2 (6 bases). This CDR3 is built from 11 residues. The V and J ends lost 4 bases and 7 bases respectively, with 8 bases between them. Germline CDR1 and CDR2: SGHTA and FQGNSA.